In this sample, the clone carrying this T cell receptor beta chain is medium-sized (0.01 to 0.1%). These data originate in a study of prognosis after radiotherapy for stage I lung cancer. Peripheral blood samples of roughly 6 milliliters were drawn at each of two time points. CDR3 of TCR beta was amplified from genomic DNA via a two-round multiplex PCR. TRBV and TRBJ genes each had their own specific primers in first-round PCR. TCRdb passed the multiplex PCR reads through MiXCR, listing each CDR3 protein once. The sample carries about 14,000 distinct CDR3 sequences, 28% recorded once. V lost 2 bases to trimming and J lost 3 bases, with 13 bases between them. Germline values: CDR1 SGHAT, CDR2 FQDESV (reference sequence). CDR3 size: 15 residues.

The material was PBMCs, obtained before or after stereotactic body radiation therapy (not recorded which). The rearrangement joins TRBV11-1 to TRBJ1-1; TRBD1 might be the D (6 bases). This sequence was found in a donor aged 50 or older with non-small cell lung cancer. The CDR3 reads CASSLTGMVDTEAFF. Here the CDR3 DNA reads TGTGCCAGCAGCTTAACAGGGATGGTTGACACTGAAGCTTTCTTT.